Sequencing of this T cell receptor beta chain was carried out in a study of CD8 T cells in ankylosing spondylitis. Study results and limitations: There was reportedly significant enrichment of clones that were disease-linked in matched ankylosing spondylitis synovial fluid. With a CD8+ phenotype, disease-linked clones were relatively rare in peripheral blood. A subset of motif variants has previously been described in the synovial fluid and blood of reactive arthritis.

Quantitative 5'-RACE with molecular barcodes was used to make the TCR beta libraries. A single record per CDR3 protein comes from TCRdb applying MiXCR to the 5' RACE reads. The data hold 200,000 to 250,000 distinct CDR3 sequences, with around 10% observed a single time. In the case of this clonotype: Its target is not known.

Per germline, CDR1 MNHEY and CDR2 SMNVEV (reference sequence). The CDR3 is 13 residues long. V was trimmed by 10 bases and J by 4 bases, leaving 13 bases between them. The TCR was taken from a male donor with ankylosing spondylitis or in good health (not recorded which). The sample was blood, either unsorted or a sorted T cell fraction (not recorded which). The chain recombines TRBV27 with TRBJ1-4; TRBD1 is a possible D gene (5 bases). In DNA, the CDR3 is TGTGCCACCGCTGACAGATTTAATGAAAAACTGTTTTTT. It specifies CATADRFNEKLFF.